The T cell receptor beta chain under discussion was sequenced for a study of blood T cell repertoires in COVID-19. In the study overall: Sites in the United States, Italy and Spain provided acute and convalescent COVID-19 samples. Sample material is recorded as cDNA or gDNA derived from T cells, B-cell-depleted T cells, or PBMCs.

Under the authors' procedure: The assay estimated nucleated cells by amplifying reference gene primers. Profiling relied on immunoSEQ multiplex PCR, and the TCRdb table lists in-frame clones only, not all of them. V and J calls and clone size are copied from that table; D and trimming were computed from the DNA. In the table there are fewer than 250,000 clones, approximately 81% of which are singletons. Material for sequencing was peripheral blood. This receptor was obtained from a man in his forties or fifties with acute or convalescent COVID-19.

The CDR3 loop is CASSFGQDEKLFF. In nucleotides, the CDR3 is TGCGCCAGCAGCTTCGGACAGGATGAAAAACTGTTTTTT. V usage is TRBV5-1 and J usage is TRBJ1-4, with 7 bases that match TRBD1. Germline CDR1 reads SGHRS; CDR2 reads YFSETQ. J lost 6 bases, V lost 2 bases, and 1 base had no gene match. The CDR3 contains 13 residues. Filled out from reference TRBV5-1 and TRBJ1-4, the complete variable domain reads KAGVTQTPRYLIKTRGQQVTLSCSPISGHRSVSWYQQTPGQGLQFLFEYFSETQRNKGNFPGRFSGRQFSNSRSEMNVSTLELGDSALYLCASSFGQDEKLFFGSGTQLSVL.